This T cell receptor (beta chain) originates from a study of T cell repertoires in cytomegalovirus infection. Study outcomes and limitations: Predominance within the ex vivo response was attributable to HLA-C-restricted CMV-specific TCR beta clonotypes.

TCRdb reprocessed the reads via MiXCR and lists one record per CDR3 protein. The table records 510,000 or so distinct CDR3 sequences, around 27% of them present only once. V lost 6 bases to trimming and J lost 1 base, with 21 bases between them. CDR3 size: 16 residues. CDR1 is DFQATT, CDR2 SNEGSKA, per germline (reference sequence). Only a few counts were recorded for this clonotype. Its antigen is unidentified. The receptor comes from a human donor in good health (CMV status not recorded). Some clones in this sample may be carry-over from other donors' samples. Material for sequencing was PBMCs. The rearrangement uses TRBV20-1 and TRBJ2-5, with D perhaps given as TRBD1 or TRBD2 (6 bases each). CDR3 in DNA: TGCAGTGCCCCGAGGGGGGAGTGGTATTCCCAAGAGACCCAGTACTTC. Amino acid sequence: CSAPRGEWYSQETQYF.